These 20 T cell receptor beta chains were sequenced from one sample in a study of blood T cell repertoires in COVID-19 (dated by TCRdb to 2019 to 2021). Receptors were amplified or captured by the immunoSEQ multiplex PCR assay. In its TCRdb copy, this immuneACCESS table keeps in-frame sequences only and misses some clones. Where compared with another copy, unresolved V genes explain less than half of these, and the others have no known cause. This sample is represented by about 160,000 clones; approximately 84% of them were singletons. More than 1% of the sample comes from the top ten. Sequencing was performed on peripheral blood. These receptors were obtained from a man in his forties with acute or convalescent COVID-19.

This sequence joins TRBV6-5 and TRBJ1-1; perhaps TRBD1 as D (6 bases). V was trimmed by 7 bases and J by 5 bases, leaving 17 bases between them. In germline, CDR1 is MNHEY, CDR2 SVGAGI. The length of the CDR3 is 14 residues. CDR3 region: CASTSGQGGTEAFF. CDR3 nucleotide sequence: TGTGCCAGCACCAGTGGTCAAGGGGGAACTGAAGCTTTCTTT.

CDR3 in DNA: TGTGCCAGCGGATCGACAGGGTATGGCTATGGCTACACCTTC. Amino acids: CASGSTGYGYGYTF. V is TRBV27 and J is TRBJ1-2, with 7 bases lining up with TRBD1. Trimming took 8 bases from V and 4 from J; bases not matched to a gene: 10. The CDR3 is 14 amino acids. Per the germline V gene, CDR1 is MNHEY and CDR2 is SMNVEV (reference sequence).

The chain joins TRBV28 to TRBJ1-2, with a weak D call TRBD1 (5 bases). Trimming removed 2 bases from V and 10 bases from J, with 14 bases in between. From germline, CDR1 is MDHEN and CDR2 SYDVKM. The CDR3 has 13 residues. The CDR3 DNA sequence: TGTGCCAGCAGTTTAATTCCAGGGAACCACTACACCTTC. This gives the protein CASSLIPGNHYTF.

This chain links TRBV20-1 with TRBJ2-5; no reliable D call. The CDR3 sequence is 11 residues long. Trimming cost V 4 bases and J 3 bases, with 6 bases left between them. Germline values: CDR1 DFQATT, CDR2 SNEGSKA (reference sequence). As DNA, the CDR3 is TGCAGTGCTACCAGGAAAGAGACCCAGTACTTC. Translating it yields CSATRKETQYF.

V usage is TRBV27 and J usage is TRBJ2-7; D is perhaps TRBD1 (6 bases). V was trimmed by 5 bases and J by 6 bases, leaving 17 bases between them. Germline V gene lookup returns CDR1 MNHEY and CDR2 SMNVEV (reference sequence). The CDR3 is made up of 14 amino acids. CDR3 sequence (DNA): TGTGCCAGCAGTCCCTACAGGGATAGTCCCGAGCAGTACTTC. This translates into CASSPYRDSPEQYF.

The V call is TRBV29-1, the J call TRBJ1-1, with D possibly TRBD1 on 5 matching bases. This CDR3 is built from 13 residues. V lost 1 base and J 1 base, leaving 7 bases between the germline ends. Germline V lookup: CDR1 SQVTM, CDR2 ANQGSEA. DNA for the CDR3: TGCAGCGTTGAAGCAGGGAAGAACACTGAAGCTTTCTTT. Translated, it gives CSVEAGKNTEAFF.

V and J are TRBV12-5 and TRBJ2-3; TRBD1 is a possible D gene (5 bases). CDR1 LGHNT and CDR2 FRNRAP come from the germline V gene. The CDR3 has 14 residues. Trimming cost V 1 base and J 3 bases, with 8 bases left between them. In DNA form, the CDR3 reads TGTGCTAGTGGTTTGGGCCAGGGAACAGATACGCAGTATTTT. Translated: CASGLGQGTDTQYF.

This chain links TRBV5-1 with TRBJ1-6, with TRBD1 as a possible D gene (5 bases). Trimming cost V 0 bases and J 11 bases, with 18 bases left between them. Germline CDR1 SGHRS, CDR2 YFSETQ. The CDR3 is made up of 16 amino acids. In DNA form, the CDR3 reads TGCGCCAGCAGCTTGGGTCCGCCGGGGGGAGGGACACCCCTCCACTTT. This gives the protein CASSLGPPGGGTPLHF.

The J gene is TRBJ1-2, the V gene TRBV7-6, with TRBD1 matching 11 bases. Germline CDR1 and CDR2: SGHVS and FNYEAQ. J was trimmed by 7 bases and V by 5 bases; bases with no gene match: 6. The CDR3 contains 14 residues. CDR3 DNA: TGTGCCAGCAGCCCTACAGGGACAGGGGGTGGCTACACCTTC. It is translated as CASSPTGTGGGYTF.

The chain has TRBV7-2 and TRBJ1-2, with D tentatively TRBD1 (5 bases). The CDR3 is 14 amino acids. V was cut by 1 base and J by 8 bases, with 14 bases left in between. Germline CDR1 SGHTA, CDR2 FQGNSA. The CDR3 sequence: CASSLELGLGGYTF. Here the CDR3 DNA reads TGTGCCAGCAGCTTAGAACTGGGACTTGGGGGCTACACCTTC.

This clone came up once. The chain has TRBV11-2 and TRBJ1-1; D not resolved. Trimming removed 1 base at V and 1 base at J, with 7 bases between. Germline lookup yields CDR1 SGHAT and CDR2 FQNNGV. This CDR3 is 14 amino acids long. CDR3 sequence reads: CASSLVAGNTEAFF. Written as DNA, the CDR3 is TGTGCCAGCAGCTTAGTTGCAGGGAACACTGAAGCTTTCTTT.

This clone occurred once. A junction boundary mismatches the germline segment, possibly from a read error. The V gene is TRBV7-7, the J gene TRBJ2-5; D is unclear. Germline V gene sequence: CDR1 SSHAT, CDR2 FNYEAQ (reference sequence). This CDR3 is built from 13 residues. CDR3 in amino acids: CASSLVTWETQYF. In DNA, the CDR3 is TGTGCTAGCAGCTTAGTAACATGGGAGACCCAGTACTTC.

The chain is built from TRBV2 and TRBJ2-2, with TRBD1 matching over 9 bases. J was trimmed by 7 bases and V by 8 bases; bases with no gene match: 8. CDR3 length: 14 residues. Per the germline V gene, CDR1 is SNHLY and CDR2 is FYNNEI. This chain's CDR3 is CASQGQGLGGELFF. CDR3 sequence (DNA): TGTGCCAGCCAGGGACAGGGCCTTGGCGGGGAGCTGTTTTTT.

This clone was recorded once. This chain links TRBV5-1 with TRBJ1-5; 9 nucleotides agree with TRBD1. The V gene's germline CDR1 is SGHRS and CDR2 YFSETQ. After removal of 1 base from V and 3 bases from J, the junction contained 2 bases not matched to a gene. The CDR3 contains 15 residues. DNA for the CDR3: TGCGCCAGCAGCTTGACAGGGGGCGCCAATCAGCCCCAGCATTTT. Translation gives CASSLTGGANQPQHF.

The rearrangement uses TRBV21-1 and TRBJ2-1; TRBD2, the table's D call, was not compared with the DNA. TRBV21-1 is designated a pseudogene. The CDR3 is 14 residues long. CDR3 coding DNA: TGTGCCAGCAGCAAAGCGTCGGCGGACAATGAGCAGTTCTTC. The encoded protein is CASSKASADNEQFF.

The rearrangement joins TRBV5-1 to TRBJ2-2; D is possibly TRBD2 (7 bases). The length of the CDR3 is 15 residues. V was cut by 8 bases and J by 5 bases, with 19 bases left in between. Germline lookup yields CDR1 SGHRS and CDR2 YFSETQ. The CDR3 sequence is CASRTRGAQTGELFF. CDR3 nucleotides: TGCGCCAGTCGAACTCGGGGGGCGCAGACCGGGGAGCTGTTTTTT.

The chain uses TRBV5-1 and TRBJ1-4; tentative D call: TRBD1 (5 bases). Germline values: CDR1 SGHRS, CDR2 YFSETQ. The CDR3 consists of 15 residues. The V gene lost 4 bases and the J gene lost 0 bases, with 10 bases spanning the gap. The CDR3 nucleotides are TGCGCCAGCAGCCCAGGGTTCGCAACTAATGAAAAACTGTTTTTT. It specifies CASSPGFATNEKLFF.

V gene TRBV19 combines with J gene TRBJ2-1; 7 bases are shared with TRBD1. Germline loops: CDR1 LNHDA, CDR2 SQIVND (reference sequence). V shed 3 bases and J 8 bases; nucleotides not matched to a gene: 7. The CDR3 consists of 14 residues. The CDR3 loop is CASSIGQGVDEQFF. The CDR3 region has the DNA TGTGCCAGTAGTATTGGTCAGGGGGTAGATGAGCAGTTCTTC.

The chain uses TRBV6-2 or TRBV6-3 and TRBJ2-7; the D gene is possibly TRBD2 (6 bases). Trimming left V 5 bases short and J 5 bases short, with 10 bases between. This CDR3 has 12 amino acids. Germline V gene data show CDR1 as MNHEY and CDR2 as SVGEGT. In nucleotides, the CDR3 is TGTGCCAGCAGTACCCGACTAGACGAGCAGTACTTC. Its protein product is CASSTRLDEQYF.

The V and J genes are TRBV14 and TRBJ1-1, with TRBD1 as a possible D gene (5 bases). Looked up from germline, CDR1 is SGHDN and CDR2 is FVKESK. There are 13 residues in the CDR3. With 0 bases removed from V and 7 bases from J, the gap between germline ends came to 9 bases. The CDR3 loop is CASSQEQESEAFF. The CDR3 bases are TGTGCCAGCAGCCAAGAACAGGAAAGTGAAGCTTTCTTT.